These 32 T cell receptor beta chains were all obtained from the same sample, sequenced in a study of PD-L1 blockade in urothelial cancer. The repertoire was sequenced with immunoSEQ multiplex PCR; TCRdb's copy has only in-frame clones and lacks some. The sample contains approximately 48,000 clones, roughly nine tenths of which appear only once. This sample's time point: pretreatment peripheral blood. This sample comprised PBMCs, obtained around atezolizumab (anti-PD-L1) treatment. The receptors come from a woman aged 60 to 75 with urothelial cancer.

V usage is TRBV7-6 and J usage is TRBJ2-7, with TRBD1 matching over 10 bases. This CDR3 is 14 amino acids long. CDR1 is SGHVS and CDR2 is FNYEAQ in the germline V gene. The junction had 6 bases not matched to a gene; V was cut back by 4 bases and J by 6 bases. The CDR3 loop is CASSSPGTGVEQYF. CDR3 bases: TGTGCCAGCAGCTCGCCCGGGACAGGGGTCGAGCAGTACTTC.

The V call is TRBV5-1, the J call TRBJ2-5; TRBD1 matches 11 bases. Trimming removed 0 bases from V and 5 bases from J; junction bases left unmatched: 6. This CDR3 contains 16 residues. In germline, CDR1 is SGHRS, CDR2 YFSETQ. The CDR3 region is CASSLADRGRGETQYF. CDR3 DNA: TGCGCCAGCAGCTTGGCGGACAGGGGGCGCGGGGAGACCCAGTACTTC.

The CDR3 here is CASSYSRGRPNQPQHF. For the CDR3, the DNA is TGTGCCAGCAGTTACAGTCGGGGTAGGCCCAATCAGCCCCAGCATTTT. The genes are TRBV6-5 and TRBJ1-5; D uncertain. The V and J ends lost 2 bases and 3 bases respectively, with 14 bases between them. The CDR3 is 16 amino acids. Germline CDR1 and CDR2: MNHEY and SVGAGI.

The CDR3 loop is CASSPGQINTGELFF. CDR3 nucleotides: TGTGCCAGCTCACCGGGACAGATTAACACCGGGGAGCTGTTTTTT. The chain combines TRBV18 with TRBJ2-2, with TRBD1 matching 7 bases. This CDR3 comprises 15 residues. Germline CDR1 KGHSH, CDR2 LQKENI. V gave up 3 bases and J gave up 2 bases; unmatched junction bases: 3.

The rearrangement links TRBV7-9 to TRBJ1-1, with 7 bases that match TRBD1. Germline values: CDR1 SEHNR, CDR2 FQNEAQ (reference sequence). This CDR3 spans 15 amino acids. Trimming cost V 5 bases and J 3 bases; bases outside gene matches: 9. CDR3 coding DNA: TGTGCCAGCAGCCGGACAGGTCCCCAGGACACTGAAGCTTTCTTT. Encoded protein: CASSRTGPQDTEAFF.

The chain is built from TRBV28 and TRBJ2-3, with TRBD2 as a possible D gene (6 bases). CDR1 is MDHEN, CDR2 SYDVKM, per germline. Trimming took off 6 bases at V and 2 bases at J, with 24 bases between the two ends. The CDR3 has 18 residues. The CDR3 DNA follows: TGTGCCAGCAGGGGGCGAGGCGGGACCGGGGGACCCACAGATACGCAGTATTTT. Its translation is CASRGRGGTGGPTDTQYF.

The chain links TRBV19 to TRBJ2-2; the D gene is possibly TRBD1 (5 bases). Germline-derived CDR1 and CDR2 are LNHDA and SQIVND (reference sequence). With 5 bases removed from V and 2 bases from J, the gap between germline ends came to 15 bases. The CDR3 totals 16 residues. The DNA of the CDR3 is TGTGCCAGTAGTGACTTGACAGCGCTTAACACCGGGGAGCTGTTTTTT. Translation gives CASSDLTALNTGELFF.

This clone was counted only a few times. The chain uses TRBV7-9 and TRBJ1-1, with D unresolved. This CDR3 contains 11 residues. Looked up from germline, CDR1 is SEHNR and CDR2 is FQNEAQ (reference sequence). Between the trimmed V and J ends, which lost 4 bases and 5 bases, there was a span of 5 bases. As DNA, the CDR3 is TGTGCCAGCAGCTCAGTAACTGAAGCTTTCTTT. Its protein product is CASSSVTEAFF.

The V call is TRBV6-4, the J call TRBJ2-7, with 10 bases identical to TRBD1. Germline loops: CDR1 MRHNA, CDR2 SNTAGT. V was pared by 5 bases and J by 3 bases, with 1 base of the junction left unmatched. The CDR3 length is 13 residues. The CDR3 here is CASSRDRGYEQYF. The CDR3 bases are TGTGCCAGCAGTAGGGACAGGGGCTACGAGCAGTACTTC.

CDR3 region: CATTGAVNTEAFF. CDR3 bases: TGTGCCACGACCGGAGCGGTGAACACTGAAGCTTTCTTT. V usage is TRBV15 and J usage is TRBJ1-1; D remains unclear. The germline gives CDR1 LNHNV, CDR2 YYDKDF (reference sequence). The V and J ends lost 9 bases and 0 bases respectively, with 11 bases between them. CDR3 length: 13 residues.

V and J are TRBV5-4 and TRBJ2-5; a weak D match, TRBD1 (6 bases). Trimming stripped 5 bases from V and 0 bases from J, with 8 bases between. The CDR3 contains 13 residues. Germline lookup yields CDR1 SGHNT and CDR2 YYREEE (reference sequence). The CDR3 is CASRGGDQETQYF. CDR3 DNA: TGTGCCAGCAGAGGGGGTGACCAAGAGACCCAGTACTTC.

The chain has TRBV4-3 and TRBJ1-2, with a weak D call TRBD1 (6 bases). The germline gives CDR1 LGHNA, CDR2 YSLEER. The CDR3 runs 13 residues. V lost 3 bases and J 8 bases, leaving 13 bases between the germline ends. CDR3 DNA: TGCGCCAGCAGCCAGGGGGCCCAGATAGGCTACACCTTC. Protein sequence: CASSQGAQIGYTF.

This clone was seen once. CDR3 nucleotide sequence: TGTGCCAGCAGCCAAGTCACAGGGGCTGGAAACACCATATATTTT. Translation gives CASSQVTGAGNTIYF. The chain employs TRBV4-2 and TRBJ1-3, with 7 positions matching TRBD1. CDR1 is LGHNA and CDR2 is YNFKEQ in the germline V gene. V was pared by 1 base and J by 2 bases, with 2 bases of the junction left unmatched. This CDR3 has 15 residues.

V usage is TRBV9 and J usage is TRBJ1-2, with a weak D call TRBD1 (5 bases). Trimming removed 0 bases at V and 5 bases at J, with 14 bases between. CDR3 length: 15 residues. Germline-derived CDR1 and CDR2 are SGDLS and YYNGEE. CDR3 region: CASSVGGVAFYGYTF. The CDR3 coding sequence is TGTGCCAGCAGCGTAGGGGGGGTTGCTTTTTATGGCTACACCTTC. Using reference TRBV9 and TRBJ1-2 for the parts outside the CDR3, the full variable domain is DSGVTQTPKHLITATGQRVTLRCSPRSGDLSVYWYQQSLDQGLQFLIQYYNGEERAKGNILERFSAQQFPDLHSELNLSSLELGDSALYFCASSVGGVAFYGYTFGSGTRLTVV.

CDR3: CASSSGGGDEKLFF. Written as DNA, the CDR3 is TGCGCCAGCAGCTCGGGGGGAGGAGATGAAAAACTGTTTTTT. The gene calls are TRBV5-1 and TRBJ1-4, with D possibly TRBD1 on 5 matching bases. The CDR3 totals 14 residues. Germline-derived CDR1 and CDR2 are SGHRS and YFSETQ. The V end lost 3 bases, the J end lost 6 bases, and 12 bases lay between the germline ends.

The V call is TRBV7-2, the J call TRBJ1-2, with D perhaps matching TRBD1 (6 bases). This CDR3 is 14 amino acids long. The V gene's germline CDR1 is SGHTA and CDR2 FQGNSA. V gave up 1 base and J gave up 8 bases, with 14 bases separating them. CDR3 sequence reads: CASSLGQGYEGYTF. DNA of the CDR3: TGTGCCAGCAGCTTAGGTCAGGGGTATGAGGGCTACACCTTC.

This clone is a singleton in its sample. This chain connects TRBV7-2 to TRBJ1-2; 8 bases are shared with TRBD1. Germline trimming cut 2 bases from V and 6 bases from J; bases unmatched to any gene: 2. Germline V gene sequence: CDR1 SGHTA, CDR2 FQGNSA. The CDR3 consists of 13 residues. The CDR3 coding sequence is TGTGCCAGCAGCTTAAACAGGGGGGATGGCTACACCTTC. This codes for CASSLNRGDGYTF.

CDR3 nucleotides: TGTGCCAGCAGCTTAGGAGGGACTAGCGGGAGGGGCCGGGTTGAGCAGTTCTTC. Protein product: CASSLGGTSGRGRVEQFF. The chain links TRBV7-6 to TRBJ2-1; 16 bases align to TRBD2. Losses at the gene ends were 1 base for V and 9 bases for J; bases not matched to a gene: 9. Germline assignment: CDR1 SGHVS and CDR2 FNYEAQ. The length of the CDR3 is 18 residues.

The rearrangement links TRBV7-9 to TRBJ1-4, with a tentative D call TRBD1 (6 bases). Germline CDR1 is SEHNR and CDR2 is FQNEAQ (reference sequence). This CDR3 region has 15 residues. Trimming cost V 5 bases and J 1 base, with 11 bases left between them. The DNA for the CDR3 is TGTGCCAGCAGCCAATACAGGGTAACTAATGAAAAACTGTTTTTT. Protein product: CASSQYRVTNEKLFF.

As to this clone: The sample has other DNA sequences that encode this CDR3 too. The chain employs TRBV4-3 and TRBJ2-3; 11 nucleotides align to TRBD2. V trimming: 0 bases; J trimming: 2 bases; junction bases outside the gene matches: 7. Germline V CDR1 and CDR2: LGHNA, YSLEER. The CDR3 is made up of 18 amino acids. The CDR3, as DNA: TGCGCCAGCAGCCAAGATCTCCTAGCGGGAGGTTACACAGATACGCAGTATTTT. Encoded protein: CASSQDLLAGGYTDTQYF.

The chain links TRBV6-5 to TRBJ2-7; TRBD1 agrees at 9 bases. V lost 6 bases, J lost 5 bases, and 8 bases stayed unmatched. This CDR3 spans 14 amino acids. Germline-derived CDR1 and CDR2 are MNHEY and SVGAGI. CDR3: CASRKGQGRNEQYF. As DNA, the CDR3 is TGTGCCAGCAGGAAAGGACAGGGGAGGAACGAGCAGTACTTC.

The CDR3 loop reads CASSLASLQETQYF. CDR3 nucleotides: TGCGCCAGCAGCTTGGCAAGCTTACAAGAGACCCAGTACTTC. V is TRBV5-1 and J is TRBJ2-5; no reliable D call. This CDR3 has 14 residues. Germline lookup yields CDR1 SGHRS and CDR2 YFSETQ. Trimming left V 0 bases short and J 2 bases short, with 8 bases between.

This rearrangement joins TRBV4-1 to TRBJ2-5, with 16 bases that match TRBD2. CDR1 and CDR2 (germline): MGHRA, YSYEKL. This CDR3 is built from 20 residues. The ends lost 0 bases at V and 7 bases at J; junction bases unmatched: 14. The CDR3 DNA follows: TGCGCCAGCAGCCAAGACCCGGGACTAGCGGGGGGGGATGCCACCCGGACCCAGTACTTC. Protein product: CASSQDPGLAGGDATRTQYF.

This clone has a handful of counts. The rearrangement joins TRBV11-2 to TRBJ2-5; possible D gene TRBD1, 5 bases. CDR3 length: 14 residues. Germline CDR1 and CDR2: SGHAT and FQNNGV. The germline V and J ends were trimmed by 6 bases and 1 base, with 12 bases remaining between them. CDR3 in DNA: TGTGCCAGCAGACCTACAGGTATCCAAGAGACCCAGTACTTC. Its translation is CASRPTGIQETQYF.

The V call is TRBV2, the J call TRBJ2-7, with D unclear. Deletions cut 3 bases from V and 4 bases from J, with 16 bases between. CDR1 SNHLY and CDR2 FYNNEI come from the germline V gene. CDR3 length: 15 amino acids. CDR3 sequence reads: CASSDPPLRVYEQYF. The CDR3 DNA reads as TGTGCCAGCAGTGACCCCCCGCTCCGGGTATACGAGCAGTACTTC.

The chain employs TRBV28 and TRBJ2-3; D not resolved. The V gene's germline CDR1 is MDHEN and CDR2 SYDVKM. V shed 7 bases and J shed 3 bases, with 14 bases lying between them. The CDR3 consists of 14 residues. The CDR3 here is CASTSQDWTDTQYF. DNA of the CDR3: TGTGCCAGCACATCCCAGGATTGGACAGATACGCAGTATTTT.

The chain carries TRBV2 and TRBJ1-2; D call uncertain. The CDR3 loop spans 15 amino acids. Germline loops: CDR1 SNHLY, CDR2 FYNNEI. Between the trimmed V and J ends, which lost 2 bases and 4 bases, there was a span of 14 bases. CDR3 coding DNA: TGTGCCAGCAGTGAATCTAGGTTAACCTTCTATGGCTACACCTTC. Translation gives CASSESRLTFYGYTF.

The chain carries TRBV7-7 and TRBJ2-5; 10 bases fit TRBD2. Germline-derived CDR1 and CDR2 are SSHAT and FNYEAQ (reference sequence). The CDR3 totals 15 residues. J was trimmed by 2 bases and V by 4 bases; bases with no gene match: 4. The CDR3 region is CASSSRTSGQETQYF. The CDR3 bases are TGTGCCAGCAGCTCCAGGACTAGCGGACAAGAGACCCAGTACTTC.

The rearrangement links TRBV18 to TRBJ2-2; 8 nucleotides agree with TRBD1. Germline assignment: CDR1 KGHSH and CDR2 LQKENI. The CDR3 has 17 residues. The ends lost 3 bases at V and 0 bases at J; junction bases unmatched: 6. In DNA form, the CDR3 reads TGTGCCAGCTCACCCTCTAGGACAGGGCCGAACACCGGGGAGCTGTTTTTT. Amino acid sequence: CASSPSRTGPNTGELFF.

The rearrangement uses TRBV5-6 and TRBJ1-5; TRBD1 aligns across 8 bases. This CDR3 comprises 16 residues. Trimming took 3 bases from V and 2 from J; bases not matched to a gene: 7. Germline values: CDR1 SGHDT, CDR2 YYEEEE. CDR3 protein: CASSWQGAVGNQPQHF. CDR3 coding DNA: TGTGCCAGCAGCTGGCAGGGGGCAGTAGGCAATCAGCCCCAGCATTTT.

The CDR3 DNA follows: TGTGCCAGCAGCTTAGTTGCCAGGGGGATGCACAATGAGCAGTTCTTC. It encodes CASSLVARGMHNEQFF. The V call is TRBV7-2, the J call TRBJ2-1; 7 bases map to TRBD1. V lost 1 base, J lost 5 bases, and 8 bases stayed unmatched. The CDR3 covers 16 residues. Looked up from germline, CDR1 is SGHTA and CDR2 is FQGNSA. Filled out from reference TRBV7-2 and TRBJ2-1, the complete variable domain reads GAGVSQSPSNKVTEKGKDVELRCDPISGHTALYWYRQSLGQGLEFLIYFQGNSAPDKSGLPSDRFSAERTGGSVSTLTIQRTQQEDSAVYLCASSLVARGMHNEQFFGPGTRLTVL.

The genes are TRBV2 and TRBJ2-5, with TRBD2 matching 8 bases. V trimming: 6 bases; J trimming: 5 bases; junction bases outside the gene matches: 5. The CDR3 has 13 residues. Germline lookup yields CDR1 SNHLY and CDR2 FYNNEI. Written as DNA, the CDR3 is TGTGCCAGCAGAATACTAGCGGCGGAGACCCAGTACTTC. This encodes CASRILAAETQYF.